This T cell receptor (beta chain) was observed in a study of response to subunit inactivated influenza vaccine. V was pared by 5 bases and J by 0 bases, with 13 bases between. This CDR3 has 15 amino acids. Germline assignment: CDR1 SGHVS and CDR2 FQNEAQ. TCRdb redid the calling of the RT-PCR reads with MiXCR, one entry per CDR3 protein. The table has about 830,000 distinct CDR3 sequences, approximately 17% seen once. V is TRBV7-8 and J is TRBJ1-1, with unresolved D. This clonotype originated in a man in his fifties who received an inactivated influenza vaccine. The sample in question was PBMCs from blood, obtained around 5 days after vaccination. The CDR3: CASSPLGVLNTEAFF. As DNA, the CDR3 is TGTGCCAGCAGCCCCTTAGGAGTGCTGAACACTGAAGCTTTCTTT.